These 25 T cell receptor beta chains were sequenced from one sample in a study of OX40 agonist ivuxolimab in advanced cancers. Method: immunoSEQ multiplex PCR; TCRdb's copy keeps in-frame clones and lacks some. Of more than 55,000 clones listed, about 86% are singletons. The sequencing here drew on CD4+ or CD8+ T cells sorted from blood, taken in a trial of the OX40 agonist ivuxolimab. The receptors were sampled from an adult with an advanced solid tumor such as melanoma, head and neck, liver or kidney cancer.

This clone was picked up a small number of times. Other nucleotide sequences in the sample specify the same CDR3. This chain joins TRBV7-3 and TRBJ1-6, with 9 bases matching TRBD1. Germline loops: CDR1 SGHTA, CDR2 FQGTGA. The CDR3 has 14 amino acids. J lost 10 bases, V lost 5 bases, and 6 bases had no gene match. CDR3 amino acids: CASSGTGRGSPLHF. The CDR3 coding sequence is TGTGCCAGCAGCGGGACAGGGCGCGGATCACCCCTCCACTTT.

The CDR3 DNA is TGTGCCAGCAGCTTAGAATTGGGGTACAATCAGCCCCAGCATTTT. This translates into CASSLELGYNQPQHF. The chain uses TRBV7-8 and TRBJ1-5; D unresolved. V was cut by 1 base and J by 3 bases, with 10 bases left in between. Germline CDR1 SGHVS, CDR2 FQNEAQ. The CDR3 is 15 amino acids.

The gene calls are TRBV9 and TRBJ2-5; D may be TRBD1 (5 bases). Germline CDR1 and CDR2: SGDLS and YYNGEE. The V gene lost 2 bases and the J gene lost 0 bases, with 8 bases spanning the gap. The CDR3 spans 14 residues. The CDR3 region has the DNA TGTGCCAGCAGCGTTCAGGGATACCAAGAGACCCAGTACTTC. This encodes CASSVQGYQETQYF.

The chain combines TRBV11-2 with TRBJ2-2; the D gene is possibly TRBD2 (5 bases). The CDR3 length is 12 residues. V gave up 5 bases and J gave up 7 bases, with 8 bases separating them. Germline CDR1 SGHAT, CDR2 FQNNGV. CDR3 in DNA: TGTGCCAGCAGCCCTAGCTTCGGGGAGCTGTTTTTT. It translates to CASSPSFGELFF.

The rearrangement joins TRBV7-2 to TRBJ1-1; D is unclear. Germline CDR1 is SGHTA and CDR2 is FQGNSA. V lost 3 bases, J lost 8 bases, and 13 bases lay in between. The length of the CDR3 is 13 residues. The CDR3 region is CASSFVSGGEAFF. DNA of the CDR3: TGTGCCAGCAGCTTTGTCTCGGGAGGAGAAGCTTTCTTT.

This sequence joins TRBV6-1 and TRBJ2-7; D is ambiguous. In germline, CDR1 is MNHNS, CDR2 SASEGT. The CDR3 spans 15 residues. The V end lost 1 base, the J end lost 6 bases, and 16 bases lay between the germline ends. CDR3: CASSEVFWGIGEQYF. The CDR3 region has the DNA TGTGCCAGCAGTGAAGTATTTTGGGGAATTGGCGAGCAGTACTTC.

This clone has a handful of counts. CDR3 loop: CASSLFPVTGSSYNEQFF. The CDR3 DNA follows: TGTGCCAGCAGCTTGTTTCCTGTTACGGGTAGCTCCTACAATGAGCAGTTCTTC. The V gene is TRBV5-4, the J gene TRBJ2-1; D not resolved. V dropped 1 base and J dropped 0 bases, with 17 bases sitting between them. The CDR3 is made up of 18 amino acids. CDR1 SGHNT and CDR2 YYREEE come from the germline V gene (reference sequence).

The rearrangement uses TRBV19 and TRBJ2-1; D is possibly TRBD2 (5 bases). CDR3 size: 15 residues. The V end lost 1 base, the J end lost 1 base, and 8 bases lay between the germline ends. Germline CDR1 and CDR2: LNHDA and SQIVND (reference sequence). The CDR3 is CASSIGGYSYNEQFF. DNA for the CDR3: TGTGCCAGTAGTATAGGAGGGTATTCCTACAATGAGCAGTTCTTC.

The V call is TRBV4-1, the J call TRBJ1-4, with a weak D call TRBD1 (6 bases). V lost 0 bases to trimming and J lost 2 bases, with 13 bases between them. In germline, CDR1 is MGHRA, CDR2 YSYEKL. CDR3 size: 17 residues. The CDR3 protein is CASSQDPQGTTNEKLFF. DNA of the CDR3: TGCGCCAGCAGCCAAGATCCCCAGGGGACGACTAATGAAAAACTGTTTTTT.

The CDR3 DNA is TGTGCCAGCAGCTTATCCCCTACCTACAATGAGCAGTTCTTC. Protein: CASSLSPTYNEQFF. The V call is TRBV7-8, the J call TRBJ2-1, with D hard to call. The CDR3 loop spans 14 amino acids. The V gene's germline CDR1 is SGHVS and CDR2 FQNEAQ. The germline V and J ends were trimmed by 2 bases and 2 bases, with 7 bases remaining between them.

The rearrangement joins TRBV11-3 to TRBJ2-1; D is uncertain. Trimming stripped 3 bases from V and 10 bases from J, with 16 bases between. The germline V gene encodes CDR1 SGHNT and CDR2 YENEEA. CDR3 length equals 14 residues. In DNA form, the CDR3 reads TGTGCCAGCAGCTTGGGCCCACTGACTGGGGAGCAGTTCTTC. It translates to CASSLGPLTGEQFF.

The chain is built from TRBV5-6 and TRBJ2-5, with TRBD1 matching 8 bases. The CDR3 has 14 residues. Germline loops: CDR1 SGHDT, CDR2 YYEEEE. With 4 bases clipped from V and 2 bases from J, the junction kept 4 bases outside the gene matches. The CDR3: CASSNRQGQETQYF. In DNA form, the CDR3 reads TGTGCCAGCAGCAACCGACAGGGGCAAGAGACCCAGTACTTC.

The chain links TRBV7-9 to TRBJ1-5, with D hard to call. This CDR3 region has 13 residues. CDR1 is SEHNR, CDR2 FQNEAQ, per germline (reference sequence). Deletions cut 1 base from V and 11 bases from J, with 12 bases between. The CDR3 is CASSLGGGRTQHF. In nucleotides, the CDR3 is TGTGCCAGCAGCTTAGGGGGTGGTAGGACCCAGCATTTT.

The V gene is TRBV27, the J gene TRBJ2-7; no clear D gene. The CDR3 is 15 amino acids. V was clipped by 5 bases and J by 2 bases, with 16 bases between them. Germline V gene sequence: CDR1 MNHEY, CDR2 SMNVEV (reference sequence). The CDR3: CASSTYIGGPYEQYF. CDR3 in DNA: TGTGCCAGCAGTACCTACATAGGTGGCCCCTACGAGCAGTACTTC.

V usage is TRBV5-1 and J usage is TRBJ2-1, with D uncertain. Germline V gene data show CDR1 as SGHRS and CDR2 as YFSETQ. The CDR3 extends over 15 amino acids. Between the trimmed V and J ends, which lost 1 base and 0 bases, there was a span of 8 bases. DNA of the CDR3: TGCGCCAGCAGCTTGCAACCGGTCTCCTACAATGAGCAGTTCTTC. It is translated as CASSLQPVSYNEQFF.

In this sample, this clone turned up a few times. The chain links TRBV18 to TRBJ2-7; 14 bases map to TRBD2. The J segment lost 4 bases and the V segment lost 3 bases, leaving 2 bases of the junction unmatched. Germline values: CDR1 KGHSH, CDR2 LQKENI. CDR3 length equals 15 residues. The CDR3 DNA reads TGTGCCAGCTCACCGGGACTAGCGGGGGAGTACGAGCAGTACTTC. Its protein is CASSPGLAGEYEQYF.

The chain is built from TRBV19 and TRBJ1-6; TRBD1 aligns across 7 bases. From germline, CDR1 is LNHDA and CDR2 SQIVND (reference sequence). The V gene end was trimmed by 5 bases and the J gene end by 6 bases; junction bases not matched to a gene: 7. The CDR3 is made up of 15 amino acids. CDR3 in DNA: TGTGCCAGTAGTCCCCGACAGGGTGTTAATTCACCCCTCCACTTT. Translating gives CASSPRQGVNSPLHF.

The rearrangement uses TRBV14 and TRBJ1-2; D possibly corresponds to TRBD1 (6 bases). Trimming removed 4 bases at V and 6 bases at J, with 15 bases between. Per germline, CDR1 SGHDN and CDR2 FVKESK. The CDR3 loop spans 14 amino acids. The DNA of the CDR3 is TGTGCCAGCAGCCGCCGCAGGGGCGGTCATGGCTACACCTTC. It translates to CASSRRRGGHGYTF.

The CDR3 loop is CAISELQGGSYEQYF. The CDR3 coding sequence is TGTGCCATCAGTGAGCTACAGGGGGGTTCCTACGAGCAGTACTTC. The gene calls are TRBV10-3 and TRBJ2-7; 8 bases are shared with TRBD1. After removal of 2 bases from V and 1 base from J, the junction contained 4 bases not matched to a gene. Germline V gene sequence: CDR1 ENHRY, CDR2 SYGVKD. CDR3 length equals 15 residues.

Comment on this clone: One end of the junction is discordant with germline, which a read error may explain. V gene TRBV5-1 combines with J gene TRBJ2-1; D may match TRBD1 or TRBD2 (6 bases each). This CDR3 has 13 residues. The germline CDR1 and CDR2 sequences are SGHRS and YFSETQ. CDR3 region: CASSLGLWGAPVF. The CDR3 DNA reads as TGCGCCAGCAGCTTGGGCCTCTGGGGGGCGCCGGTCTTC.

This chain joins TRBV5-1 and TRBJ2-2; D gene ambiguous. Germline assignment: CDR1 SGHRS and CDR2 YFSETQ. The CDR3 spans 15 residues. The V end lost 2 bases, the J end lost 4 bases, and 12 bases lay between the germline ends. CDR3 sequence (DNA): TGCGCCAGCAGCTTTGGTCAGGCTGGCACCGGGGAGCTGTTTTTT. This gives the protein CASSFGQAGTGELFF.

There are a few counts of this clone. This chain links TRBV18 with TRBJ2-7; perhaps TRBD1 as D (8 bases). This CDR3 spans 15 amino acids. The V end was cut by 2 bases, the J end by 2 bases, with 13 bases between. Per the germline V gene, CDR1 is KGHSH and CDR2 is LQKENI. The CDR3 nucleotides are TGTGCCAGCTCACCAAGAACAGGGGGGGCCTACGAGCAGTACTTC. It yields the protein CASSPRTGGAYEQYF.

The chain couples TRBV28 to TRBJ1-2, with D possibly being TRBD1 (5 bases). V shed 2 bases and J shed 6 bases, with 10 bases lying between them. The CDR3 is 13 amino acids. From germline, CDR1 is MDHEN and CDR2 SYDVKM. The CDR3 here is CASSLGGAHGYTF. Here the CDR3 DNA reads TGTGCCAGCAGTTTAGGTGGGGCCCATGGCTACACCTTC.

V gene TRBV6-6 combines with J gene TRBJ1-6; no clear D. V was clipped by 7 bases and J by 7 bases, with 17 bases between them. CDR3 length equals 15 residues. CDR1 MNHNY and CDR2 SVGAGI come from the germline V gene (reference sequence). CDR3 in amino acids: CASNFGRDRNSPLHF. The CDR3 nucleotides read TGTGCCAGCAATTTCGGAAGGGATCGCAATTCACCCCTCCACTTT.

The rearrangement joins TRBV28 to TRBJ2-7, with 8 positions matching TRBD1. Germline V lookup: CDR1 MDHEN, CDR2 SYDVKM. After removal of 3 bases from V and 10 bases from J, the junction contained 11 bases not matched to a gene. The CDR3 length is 14 residues. CDR3: CASSFSDRGGEQYF. The CDR3, as DNA: TGTGCCAGCAGTTTCAGTGACAGGGGCGGGGAACAGTACTTC.